A selection of T cell receptor beta chains follows, all from one sample in a study of Ad26.COV2.S vaccination and SARS-CoV-2 variants. Clones were read by immunoSEQ multiplex PCR, and TCRdb kept only the in-frame ones, dropping some. The sample has fewer than 900,000 clones; roughly 90% are singletons. The sequencing used peripheral blood, collected in a trial of Ad26.COV2.S vaccine versus placebo. The receptors shown here come from a person between 18 and 60 years old who received the Ad26.COV2.S COVID-19 vaccine or a placebo. The CDR3 runs from the conserved cysteine through the conserved F or W. The D gene is left open where the match is weak. Expanded clones get a size class; other rows say once, few or many, or leave the size out.

NA	TRBV9	TRBJ1-1	15	TRBD1	TGTGCCAGCAGCACAGTACCACAGGGGTTCTCTGAAGCTTTCTTT	CASSTVPQGFSEAFF
NA	TRBV5-1	TRBJ1-1	15	NA	TGCGCCAGCAGCTTGGTTGTGGCAGGGAACACTGAAGCTTTCTTT	CASSLVVAGNTEAFF
few	TRBV29-1	TRBJ1-2	17	TRBD1	TGCAGCGTTGAATCAAGGAGGCAACGGGACAGGGGGATTGGCTACACCTTC	CSVESRRQRDRGIGYTF
NA	TRBV30	TRBJ2-1	16	TRBD2	TGTGCCTGGAGTACCCCGGGACTAGCGGGATACAATGAGCAGTTCTTC	CAWSTPGLAGYNEQFF
NA	TRBV19	TRBJ1-5	14	NA	TGTGCCAGTAGTCCTTGGACAGAGAATCAGCCCCAGCATTTT	CASSPWTENQPQHF
NA	TRBV3-1/TRBV3-2	TRBJ1-6	15	TRBD1	TGTGCCAGCAGGGACAGGGCTCTAAATAATTCACCCCTCCACTTT	CASRDRALNNSPLHF
few	TRBV7-9	TRBJ2-1	15	TRBD1	TGTGCCAGCAGCTTAGCAGACAGGGGCTACAATGAGCAGTTCTTC	CASSLADRGYNEQFF
NA	TRBV5-1	TRBJ2-3	15	TRBD2	TGCGCCAGCAGCTCCGGGACTAGCAGCACAGATACGCAGTATTTT	CASSSGTSSTDTQYF
NA	TRBV7-2	TRBJ1-6	15	TRBD1	TGTGCCAGCAGCACAGACAGGGGGCGAGGATCACCCCTCCACTTT	CASSTDRGRGSPLHF
NA	TRBV15	TRBJ2-4	16	NA	TGTGCCACCAGCAGAGATCGGGCCCTAGCCAAAAACATTCAGTACTTC	CATSRDRALAKNIQYF
NA	TRBV18	TRBJ1-5	15	NA	TGTGCCAGCTCACCACCGGGGACTAGCAATCAGCCCCAGCATTTT	CASSPPGTSNQPQHF
few	TRBV12-3/TRBV12-4	TRBJ1-1	13	NA	TGTGCCAGCGTCGGTTGGCGGGACACTGAAGCTTTCTTT	CASVGWRDTEAFF
few	TRBV29-1	TRBJ1-5	13	NA	TGCAGCGTTGACCCCGGGGGCAATCAGCCCCAGCATTTT	CSVDPGGNQPQHF
once	TRBV25-1	TRBJ2-6	15	NA	TGTGCCAGCAGTGACCCGACGGTCCGGGCCAACGTCCTGACTTTC	CASSDPTVRANVLTF
NA	TRBV9	TRBJ1-2	16	NA	TGTGCCAGCAGCGTTCTGAGTTGGTCAGGGAAGCATGGCTACACCTTC	CASSVLSWSGKHGYTF
NA	TRBV5-1	TRBJ2-2	16	TRBD2	TGCGCCAGCAGCTTGGGATTGACTAGCGTTGGCGGGGAGCTGTTTTTT	CASSLGLTSVGGELFF
NA	TRBV7-2	TRBJ1-5	14	TRBD1	TGTGCCAGCAGCATAACAGGGGACAATCAGCCCCAGCATTTT	CASSITGDNQPQHF
NA	TRBV29-1	TRBJ2-3	12	NA	TGCAGCGTTGGGGGGCGAGGGGATACGCAGTATTTT	CSVGGRGDTQYF
NA	TRBV30	TRBJ2-1	12	NA	TGTGCCTGGAGACCACAGAACAATGAGCAGTTCTTC	CAWRPQNNEQFF
NA	TRBV10-3	TRBJ2-6	14	NA	TGTGCCATCAGTAGATTCTCTGGGGCCAACGTCCTGACTTTC	CAISRFSGANVLTF
NA	TRBV6-5	TRBJ1-2	13	TRBD1	TGTGCCAGCACCCCAGGGGGCGGCTATGGCTACACCTTC	CASTPGGGYGYTF
once	TRBV5-1	TRBJ2-1	12	TRBD1	TGCGCCAGCAGCTTACAGGGGAATGAGCAGTTCTTC	CASSLQGNEQFF
NA	TRBV5-1	TRBJ2-5	15	NA	TGCGCCAGCAGCTTGGGCGTCAGGGCGGAAGAGACCCAGTACTTC	CASSLGVRAEETQYF
once	TRBV7-2	TRBJ1-2	14	NA	TGTGCCAGCAGCCAGAGTGGACGGAACTATGGCTACACCTTC	CASSQSGRNYGYTF
NA	TRBV6-5	TRBJ1-5	14	NA	TGTGCCAGCAGTCGCGGACGGAACCATGGGCCCCAGCATTTT	CASSRGRNHGPQHF
once	TRBV29-1	TRBJ1-1	15	NA	TGCAGCGCCCGGGACATCACCTCGGGAAACACTGAAGCTTTCTTT	CSARDITSGNTEAFF
NA	TRBV10-2	TRBJ2-2	14	NA	TGCGCCACCCTTCCTTCTAGTAACACCGGGGAGCTGTTTTTT	CATLPSSNTGELFF
few	TRBV2	TRBJ1-6	14	TRBD1	TGTGCCAGCAGTTTACAGGGGTATGCGACACCCCTCCACTTT	CASSLQGYATPLHF
NA	TRBV10-2	TRBJ2-5	15	NA	TGCGCCAGCAGTGAGTTCGGACAGTCCCAAGAGACCCAGTACTTC	CASSEFGQSQETQYF
NA	TRBV5-1	TRBJ1-5	17	NA	TGCGCCAGCAGCCCCGGACATCCAGGCGGTATCAATCAGCCCCAGCATTTT	CASSPGHPGGINQPQHF
NA	TRBV5-4	TRBJ1-2	15	NA	TGTGCCAGCAGCTTGTGGGCAGGGATTGGGTATGGCTACACCTTC	CASSLWAGIGYGYTF
NA	TRBV19	TRBJ1-3	16	TRBD1	TGTGCCAGTAGCCTCGGGGAGACAGGGTCAAGAAACACCATATATTTT	CASSLGETGSRNTIYF
NA	TRBV18	TRBJ2-2	13	NA	TGTGCCAGCTCGTTCGTCCCCACCGGGGAGCTGTTTTTT	CASSFVPTGELFF
few	TRBV7-9	TRBJ2-1	15	NA	TGTGCCAGCAGTCCTACCTTAAGCTCCTACAATGAGCAGTTCTTC	CASSPTLSSYNEQFF
NA	TRBV24-1	TRBJ2-1	13	TRBD2	TGTGCCACCAGTGATCTGCGGGGGGCTGAGCAGTTCTTC	CATSDLRGAEQFF
NA	TRBV5-1	TRBJ2-7	13	NA	TGCGCCAGCAGTGGGGAGGCCGCCTACGAGCAGTACTTC	CASSGEAAYEQYF
NA	TRBV7-9	TRBJ1-3	17	NA	TGTGCCAGCAGCTTTATGACAGGTCCAAGCTCTGGAAACACCATATATTTT	CASSFMTGPSSGNTIYF